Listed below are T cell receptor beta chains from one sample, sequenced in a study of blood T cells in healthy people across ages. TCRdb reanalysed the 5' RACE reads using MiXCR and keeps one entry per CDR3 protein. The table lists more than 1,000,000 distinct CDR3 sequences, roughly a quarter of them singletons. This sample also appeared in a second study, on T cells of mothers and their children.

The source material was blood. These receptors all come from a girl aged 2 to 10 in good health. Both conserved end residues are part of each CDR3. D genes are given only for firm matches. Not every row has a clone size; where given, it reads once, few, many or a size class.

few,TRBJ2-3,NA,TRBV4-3,CASSHRQTSTDTQYF,TGCGCCAGCAGCCACCGACAGACTAGCACAGATACGCAGTATTTT
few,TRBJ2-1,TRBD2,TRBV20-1,CSAKTSAYSYNEQFF,TGCAGTGCCAAGACTAGCGCCTACTCCTACAATGAGCAGTTCTTC
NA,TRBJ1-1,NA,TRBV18,CASSPYESPEAFF,TGTGCCAGCTCACCGTACGAGTCCCCTGAAGCTTTCTTT
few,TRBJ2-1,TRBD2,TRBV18,CASSTGTSSYNEQFF,TGTGCCAGCTCAACCGGGACTAGCTCCTACAATGAGCAGTTCTTC
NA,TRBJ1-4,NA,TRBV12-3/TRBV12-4,CASSLGSGDPTF,TGTGCCAGCAGTTTAGGGTCAGGGGACCCTACTTTT
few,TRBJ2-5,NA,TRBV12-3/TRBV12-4,CASSLAIETQYF,TGTGCCAGCAGTTTAGCTATTGAGACCCAGTACTTC
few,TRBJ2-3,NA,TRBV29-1,CSVERRDIGGTQYF,TGCAGCGTTGAAAGACGGGACATAGGCGGTACGCAGTATTTT
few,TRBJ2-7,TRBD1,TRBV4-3,CASSQDRDSPYEQYF,TGCGCCAGCAGCCAAGATAGGGACAGTCCGTACGAGCAGTACTTC
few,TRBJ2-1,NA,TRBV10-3,CAISESGVGLNEQFF,TGTGCCATCAGTGAGTCCGGGGTGGGTCTCAATGAGCAGTTCTTC
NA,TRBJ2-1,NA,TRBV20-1,CSASLDYRYNEQLF,TGCAGTGCTAGTCTGGACTACCGTTACAATGAGCAGCTCTTC
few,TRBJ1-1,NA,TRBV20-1,CSARLEQGGTEAFF,TGCAGTGCTAGGCTGGAACAGGGTGGCACTGAAGCTTTCTTT
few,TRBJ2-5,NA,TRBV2,CASAVGLQETQYF,TGTGCCTCAGCAGTGGGGTTACAAGAGACCCAGTACTTC
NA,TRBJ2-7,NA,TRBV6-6,CASSLGIASYEQYF,TGTGCCAGCAGCCTGGGTATAGCCTCCTACGAGCAGTACTTC